One sample yielded the 13 T cell receptor beta chains listed below, sequenced in a study of radiotherapy plus CTLA-4 blockade in lung cancer. The repertoire was sequenced with immunoSEQ multiplex PCR; TCRdb's copy has only in-frame clones and lacks some. Of just over 60,000 clones listed, 70% to 85% are singletons. Sequencing was performed on peripheral blood, taken from a patient treated with radiotherapy plus ipilimumab. Receptors originate from a human donor with non-small cell lung cancer who had a complete response to radiotherapy plus ipilimumab.

V is TRBV6-1 and J is TRBJ2-6; D uncertain. Germline loops: CDR1 MNHNS, CDR2 SASEGT. The CDR3 totals 14 residues. V was pared by 6 bases and J by 2 bases, with 8 bases between. This CDR3 is CASSAETGANVLTF. CDR3 bases: TGTGCCAGCAGCGCGGAAACTGGGGCCAACGTCCTGACTTTC.

The chain recombines TRBV28 with TRBJ1-2; 7 nucleotides match TRBD1. J was trimmed by 4 bases and V by 5 bases; bases with no gene match: 7. Germline V gene lookup returns CDR1 MDHEN and CDR2 SYDVKM. The CDR3 spans 14 residues. CDR3 DNA sequence: TGTGCCAGCAGTACCCGACAGGGAGTCTATGGCTACACCTTC. Protein product: CASSTRQGVYGYTF.

This chain links TRBV6-1 with TRBJ1-2; weak D call: TRBD1 (5 bases). Trimming stripped 6 bases from V and 5 bases from J, with 13 bases between. Germline values: CDR1 MNHNS, CDR2 SASEGT. This CDR3 region has 13 residues. The CDR3 loop is CASRRGLPYGYTF. The CDR3 DNA reads as TGTGCCAGCAGGAGGGGACTGCCTTATGGCTACACCTTC.

The rearrangement uses TRBV2 and TRBJ1-2; D gene ambiguous. Trimming shortened V by 3 bases and J by 3 bases, and 2 bases separated the two germline ends. CDR3 length: 11 amino acids. CDR1 and CDR2 (germline): SNHLY, FYNNEI. CDR3 protein: CASSDYYGYTF. Here the CDR3 DNA reads TGTGCCAGCAGTGACTACTATGGCTACACCTTC.

This clone was recorded only once. The rearrangement joins TRBV27 to TRBJ2-2; D is unclear. Germline values: CDR1 MNHEY, CDR2 SMNVEV (reference sequence). The CDR3 is 16 amino acids. Deletions cut 2 bases from V and 7 bases from J, with 17 bases between. CDR3 residues: CASSLIGWVRRGELFF. CDR3 nucleotide sequence: TGTGCCAGCAGTTTAATTGGCTGGGTGCGCCGCGGGGAGCTGTTTTTT.

The gene calls are TRBV5-6 and TRBJ1-2; the D is unclear. With 2 bases removed from V and 1 base from J, the gap between germline ends came to 12 bases. Germline V gene data show CDR1 as SGHDT and CDR2 as YYEEEE. CDR3 length: 15 residues. The DNA of the CDR3 is TGTGCCAGCAGCTTTCGTTTCGCAGATAACTATGGCTACACCTTC. This gives the protein CASSFRFADNYGYTF.

This clone is medium-sized. V gene TRBV9 combines with J gene TRBJ1-2; D unresolved. There are 16 residues in the CDR3. Per germline, CDR1 SGDLS and CDR2 YYNGEE. V was pared by 4 bases and J by 0 bases, with 16 bases between. This chain's CDR3 is CASSPTVLFTNYGYTF. The CDR3 DNA reads TGTGCCAGCAGCCCGACGGTCCTGTTCACTAACTATGGCTACACCTTC.

This chain connects TRBV4-3 to TRBJ2-3, with TRBD2 matching over 12 bases. The ends lost 1 base at V and 4 bases at J; junction bases unmatched: 0. The CDR3 sequence is 15 residues long. CDR1 and CDR2 from the germline V gene are LGHNA and YSLEER. The CDR3 coding sequence is TGCGCCAGCAGCCAAGGACTAGCGGGGGCAGATACGCAGTATTTT. Protein sequence: CASSQGLAGADTQYF.

This clone occurred a few times. The rearrangement joins TRBV10-3 to TRBJ1-2, with D possibly being TRBD1 (5 bases). CDR1 ENHRY and CDR2 SYGVKD come from the germline V gene. Trimming took off 5 bases at V and 7 bases at J, with 20 bases between the two ends. CDR3 length equals 15 residues. The CDR3 coding sequence is TGTGCCATCAGTTTGACAGAGGCGCTATCTTTTGGCTACACCTTC. Amino acid sequence: CAISLTEALSFGYTF.

This chain uses TRBV5-1 with TRBJ2-4; D is perhaps TRBD1 or TRBD2 (5 bases each). With 0 bases removed from V and 8 bases from J, the gap between germline ends came to 12 bases. In germline, CDR1 is SGHRS, CDR2 YFSETQ. CDR3 size: 14 residues. The DNA of the CDR3 is TGCGCCAGCAGCTTGGCGGATATGGGGGACATTCAGTACTTC. Protein: CASSLADMGDIQYF.

In its sample, this clone was seen a few times. This chain joins TRBV7-2 and TRBJ1-4, with 7 bases fitting TRBD1. The CDR3 is made up of 16 amino acids. The germline V gene has CDR1 SGHTA and CDR2 FQGNSA. With 5 bases clipped from V and 5 bases from J, the junction kept 11 bases outside the gene matches. CDR3 sequence: CASSTRGTVRNEKLFF. DNA of the CDR3: TGTGCCAGCAGCACACGAGGGACAGTGCGAAATGAAAAACTGTTTTTT.

The chain couples TRBV18 to TRBJ1-4, with D possibly TRBD1 on 6 matching bases. The CDR3 is 14 amino acids. CDR1 and CDR2 from the germline V gene are KGHSH and LQKENI. Trimming shortened V by 4 bases and J by 8 bases, and 14 bases separated the two germline ends. CDR3 region: CASSHTGSWEKLFF. The CDR3 DNA sequence: TGTGCCAGCTCACATACAGGGTCGTGGGAAAAACTGTTTTTT.

The chain has TRBV7-2 and TRBJ1-5; 8 nucleotides align to TRBD1. Germline CDR1 is SGHTA and CDR2 is FQGNSA. After removal of 3 bases from V and 0 bases from J, the junction contained 1 base not matched to a gene. This CDR3 has 15 amino acids. The CDR3 protein is CASSFGQGSNQPQHF. The DNA for the CDR3 is TGTGCCAGCAGCTTCGGACAGGGTAGCAATCAGCCCCAGCATTTT.